A selection of T cell receptor beta chains follows, all from one sample in a study of T cells in Graves' hyperthyroidism and ophthalmopathy. TCRdb independently ran MiXCR on the multiplex PCR reads; one entry per CDR3 protein. The data show roughly 650,000 distinct CDR3 sequences, roughly a sixth seen once. Sequenced: blood. These TCRs come from a woman between 35 and 50 years old with Graves' ophthalmopathy. Each CDR3 is given with its conserved first and last residue.

J	V	CDR3
TRBJ2-7	TRBV5-5	CASLRDYPSYEQYF
TRBJ2-1	TRBV7-9	CASSLMGDGDPEQFF
TRBJ2-7	TRBV20-1	CSASSGTPMDEQYF
TRBJ2-7	TRBV11-2	CASSLNFVYEQYF
TRBJ2-5	TRBV4-2	CASSQEWGRETQYF
TRBJ2-7	TRBV5-1	CASSGGGEENEQYF
TRBJ2-2	TRBV5-1	CASRARTGGTGTGELFF
TRBJ2-1	TRBV29-1	CSVHPGHEYNEQFF
TRBJ2-3	TRBV7-8	CASNLAHGGRDTQYF
TRBJ2-5	TRBV20-1	CSAPPRGDGTQYF
TRBJ2-7	TRBV6-6	CASSYSTSGSYEQYF
TRBJ2-5	TRBV9	CASSVGLVGGETQYF
TRBJ1-1	TRBV3-1	CASSQGVMIEAFF
TRBJ2-7	TRBV24-1	CATSDSDRAPYEQYF
TRBJ1-2	TRBV2	CASSGGAGGWNYGYTF
TRBJ2-7	TRBV20-1	CSARIAGVNYEQYF
TRBJ2-3	TRBV2	CASSATYRSNF
TRBJ1-5	TRBV19	CATGGGNSNQPQHF
TRBJ1-1	TRBV14	CASSHSGSVEAFF
TRBJ2-5	TRBV2	CASSPDNQETQYF
TRBJ2-1	TRBV3-1	CASSQDQSGLSSYNEQFF
TRBJ2-1	TRBV7-3	CASSATSFSYNEQFF
TRBJ2-1	TRBV11-2	CASSISGTGNEQFF
TRBJ2-5	TRBV29-1	CSATDGLQETQYF
TRBJ2-3	TRBV18	CASSPNRNTDTQYF
TRBJ1-1	TRBV7-2	CASSFGGRGTEAFF
TRBJ1-2	TRBV30	CAWRTVNYGYTF
TRBJ2-7	TRBV4-1	CASSPGTLRYEQYF
TRBJ1-6	TRBV28	CASGKTNHDYNSPLHF
TRBJ2-1	TRBV2	CASSERRLADNEQFF
TRBJ2-3	TRBV11-2	CASSFVGGSTDTQYF
TRBJ2-3	TRBV5-1	CASNGVTSVTDTQYF
TRBJ2-2	TRBV7-3	CASSPYIAGELFF